This T cell receptor (beta chain) was sequenced in a study of T-cell memory formation after mild COVID-19. At the level of the study: TCR clustering was largely donor specific.

The CDR3 contains 15 residues. Trimming cost V 3 bases and J 4 bases, with 16 bases left between them. Germline V gene lookup returns CDR1 KGHSH and CDR2 LQKENI. Study-wide points: Contracting clones from day 15 to 85 showed balanced CD4/CD8; later expanders favored CD4+. Pre-infection memory held some responding clones, suggesting pre-existing cross-reactive T cells responded.

Notes on this clonotype: As yet, its antigen is unknown.

cDNA libraries for TCR alpha and TCR beta, carrying sample barcodes and UMIs, came from 5'RACE with constant-segment primers. Using its own MiXCR run on the 5' RACE reads, TCRdb lists one record per CDR3 protein. The sample has approximately 340,000 distinct CDR3 sequences; roughly 13% are singletons. The V call is TRBV18, the J call TRBJ2-7; TRBD2 might be the D (5 bases). The TCR sequence derives from a young man who had mild COVID-19 (a few samples of this study predate the infection). Cell type and time point are not known. The sample taken for sequencing was PBMCs or a T cell subset sorted from them (not recorded which). Here the CDR3 reads CASSPLVEGFYEQYF. The CDR3 nucleotides are TGTGCCAGCTCACCCCTGGTAGAGGGCTTTTACGAGCAGTACTTC. The entire variable domain, with the rest obtained from reference TRBV18 and TRBJ2-7, is as follows: NAGVMQNPRHLVRRRGQEARLRCSPMKGHSHVYWYRQLPEEGLKFMVYLQKENIIDESGMPKERFSAEFPKEGPSILRIQQVVRGDSAAYFCASSPLVEGFYEQYFGPGTRLTVT.